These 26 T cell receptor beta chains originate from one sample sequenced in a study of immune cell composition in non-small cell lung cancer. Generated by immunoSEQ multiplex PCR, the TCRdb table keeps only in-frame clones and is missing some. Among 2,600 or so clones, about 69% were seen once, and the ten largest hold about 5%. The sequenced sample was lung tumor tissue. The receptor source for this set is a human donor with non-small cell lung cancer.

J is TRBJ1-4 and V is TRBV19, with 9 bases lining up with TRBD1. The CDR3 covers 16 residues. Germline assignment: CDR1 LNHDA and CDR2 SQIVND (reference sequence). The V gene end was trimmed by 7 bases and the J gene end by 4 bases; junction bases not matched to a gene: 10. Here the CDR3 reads CASNSPWDRDNEKLFF. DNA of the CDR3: TGTGCCAGTAACTCCCCCTGGGACAGGGATAATGAAAAACTGTTTTTT.

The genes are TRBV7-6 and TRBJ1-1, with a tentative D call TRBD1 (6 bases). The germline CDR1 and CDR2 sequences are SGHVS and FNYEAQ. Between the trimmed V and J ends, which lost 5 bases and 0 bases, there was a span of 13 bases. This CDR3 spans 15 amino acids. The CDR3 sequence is CASSPRGAVNTEAFF. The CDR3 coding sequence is TGTGCCAGCAGCCCCCGGGGGGCCGTGAACACTGAAGCTTTCTTT.

The CDR3 is CASSLAETNTGELFF. CDR3 nucleotide sequence: TGCGCCAGCAGCTTGGCGGAGACTAACACCGGGGAGCTGTTTTTT. The chain is built from TRBV5-1 and TRBJ2-2; D is unclear. Germline V gene data show CDR1 as SGHRS and CDR2 as YFSETQ. Trimming cost V 0 bases and J 2 bases, with 8 bases left between them. CDR3 size: 15 residues.

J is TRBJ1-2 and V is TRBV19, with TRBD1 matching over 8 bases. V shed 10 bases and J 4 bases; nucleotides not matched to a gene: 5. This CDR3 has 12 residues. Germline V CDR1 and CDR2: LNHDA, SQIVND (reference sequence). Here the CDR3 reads CATIDRGYGYTF. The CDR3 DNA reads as TGTGCCACCATTGACAGGGGCTATGGCTACACCTTC. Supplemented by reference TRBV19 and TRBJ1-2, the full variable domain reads DGGITQSPKYLFRKEGQNVTLSCEQNLNHDAMYWYRQDPGQGLRLIYYSQIVNDFQKGDIAEGYSVSREKKESFPLTVTSAQKNPTAFYLCATIDRGYGYTFGSGTRLTVV.

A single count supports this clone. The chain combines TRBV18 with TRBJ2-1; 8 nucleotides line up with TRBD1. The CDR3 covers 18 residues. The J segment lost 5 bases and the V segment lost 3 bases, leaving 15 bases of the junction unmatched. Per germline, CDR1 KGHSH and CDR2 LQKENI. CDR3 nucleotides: TGTGCCAGCTCACCGCGGGCCCCTGGGCAGGGGGCTAACAATGAGCAGTTCTTC. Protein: CASSPRAPGQGANNEQFF.

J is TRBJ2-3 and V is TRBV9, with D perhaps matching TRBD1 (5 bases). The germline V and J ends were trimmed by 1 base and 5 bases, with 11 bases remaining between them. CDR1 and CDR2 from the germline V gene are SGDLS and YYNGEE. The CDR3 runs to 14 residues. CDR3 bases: TGTGCCAGCAGCGTACAGGGATTGGAAGATACGCAGTATTTT. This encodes CASSVQGLEDTQYF.

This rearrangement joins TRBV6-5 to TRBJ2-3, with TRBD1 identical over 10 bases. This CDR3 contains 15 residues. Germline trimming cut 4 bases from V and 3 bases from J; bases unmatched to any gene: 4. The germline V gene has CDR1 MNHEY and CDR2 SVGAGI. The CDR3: CASSSGTGVTDTQYF. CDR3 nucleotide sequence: TGTGCCAGCAGTTCCGGGACAGGGGTTACAGATACGCAGTATTTT.

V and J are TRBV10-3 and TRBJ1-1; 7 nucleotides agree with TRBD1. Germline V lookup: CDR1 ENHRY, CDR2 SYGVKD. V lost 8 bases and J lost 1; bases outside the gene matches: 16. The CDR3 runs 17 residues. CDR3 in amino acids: CAISPNRQGQANTEAFF. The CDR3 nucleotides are TGTGCCATCTCCCCGAATCGACAGGGTCAAGCGAACACTGAAGCTTTCTTT.

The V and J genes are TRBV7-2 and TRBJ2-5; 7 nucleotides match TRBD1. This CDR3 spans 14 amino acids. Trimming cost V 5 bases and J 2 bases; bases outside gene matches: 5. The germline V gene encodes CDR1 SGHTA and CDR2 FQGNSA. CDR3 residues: CASSVQGRQETQYF. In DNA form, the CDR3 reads TGTGCCAGCAGCGTACAGGGGCGGCAAGAGACCCAGTACTTC.

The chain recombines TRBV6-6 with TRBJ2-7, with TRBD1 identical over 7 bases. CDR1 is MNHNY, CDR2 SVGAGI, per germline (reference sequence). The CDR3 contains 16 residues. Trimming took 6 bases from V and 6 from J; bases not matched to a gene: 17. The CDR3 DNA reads TGTGCCAGCAGCCGCCAATCACAGGGGCCAAGATTCGAGCAGTACTTC. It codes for CASSRQSQGPRFEQYF.

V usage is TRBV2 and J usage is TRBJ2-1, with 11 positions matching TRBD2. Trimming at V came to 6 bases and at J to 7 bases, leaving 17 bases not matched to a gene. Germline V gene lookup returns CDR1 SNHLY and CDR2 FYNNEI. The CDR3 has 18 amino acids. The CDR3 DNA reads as TGTGCCAGCAGCTCCCTTGGACTAGCGGGCCTCAGAGGGAATGAGCAGTTCTTC. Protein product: CASSSLGLAGLRGNEQFF.

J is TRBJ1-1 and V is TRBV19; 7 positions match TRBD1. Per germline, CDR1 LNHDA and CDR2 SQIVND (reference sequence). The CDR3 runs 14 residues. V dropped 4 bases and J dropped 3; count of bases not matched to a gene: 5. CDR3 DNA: TGTGCCAGTAGTAGGCCAGGGGGTTACACTGAAGCTTTCTTT. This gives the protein CASSRPGGYTEAFF.

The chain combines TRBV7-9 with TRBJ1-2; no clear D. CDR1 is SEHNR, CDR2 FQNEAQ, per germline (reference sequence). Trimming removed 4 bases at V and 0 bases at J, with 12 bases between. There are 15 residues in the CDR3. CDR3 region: CASSSARETNYGYTF. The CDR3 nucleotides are TGTGCCAGCAGCTCTGCCCGGGAGACTAACTATGGCTACACCTTC.

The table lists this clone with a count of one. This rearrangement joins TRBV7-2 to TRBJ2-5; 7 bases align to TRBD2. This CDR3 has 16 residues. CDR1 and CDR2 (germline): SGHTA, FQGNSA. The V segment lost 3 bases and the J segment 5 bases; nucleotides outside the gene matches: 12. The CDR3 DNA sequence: TGTGCCAGCAGCTTGGGGGGGACCCTCCGGAGGGAGACCCAGTACTTC. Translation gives CASSLGGTLRRETQYF.

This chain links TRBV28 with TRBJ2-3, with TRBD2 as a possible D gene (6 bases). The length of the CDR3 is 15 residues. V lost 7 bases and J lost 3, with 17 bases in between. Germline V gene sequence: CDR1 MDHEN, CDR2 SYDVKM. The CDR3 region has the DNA TGTGCCAGCACCCTCGGTAAAGGGAGGACAGATACGCAGTATTTT. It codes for CASTLGKGRTDTQYF.

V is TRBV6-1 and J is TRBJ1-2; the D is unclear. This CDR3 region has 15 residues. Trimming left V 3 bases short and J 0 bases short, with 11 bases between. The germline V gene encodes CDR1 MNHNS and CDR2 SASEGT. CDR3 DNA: TGTGCCAGCAGTGACCCAGGTTCTTCTAACTATGGCTACACCTTC. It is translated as CASSDPGSSNYGYTF.

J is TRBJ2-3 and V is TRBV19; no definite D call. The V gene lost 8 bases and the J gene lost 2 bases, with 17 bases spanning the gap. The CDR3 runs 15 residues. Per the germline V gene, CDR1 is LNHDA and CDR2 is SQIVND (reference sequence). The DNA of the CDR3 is TGTGCCAGTTCCGATTACGGTAAAGACACAGATACGCAGTATTTT. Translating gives CASSDYGKDTDTQYF. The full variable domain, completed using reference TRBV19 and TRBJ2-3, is DGGITQSPKYLFRKEGQNVTLSCEQNLNHDAMYWYRQDPGQGLRLIYYSQIVNDFQKGDIAEGYSVSREKKESFPLTVTSAQKNPTAFYLCASSDYGKDTDTQYFGPGTRLTVL.

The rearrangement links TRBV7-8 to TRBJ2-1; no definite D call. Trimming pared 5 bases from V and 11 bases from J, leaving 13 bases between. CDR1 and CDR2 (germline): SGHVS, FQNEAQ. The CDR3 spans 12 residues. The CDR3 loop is CASSQFLAKQFF. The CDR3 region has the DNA TGTGCCAGCAGCCAGTTTTTGGCAAAGCAGTTCTTC.

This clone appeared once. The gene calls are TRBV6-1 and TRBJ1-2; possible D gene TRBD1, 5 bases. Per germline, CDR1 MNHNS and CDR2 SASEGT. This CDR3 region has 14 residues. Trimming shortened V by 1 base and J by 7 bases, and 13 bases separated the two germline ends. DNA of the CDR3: TGTGCCAGCAGTGAAGGGGTGCAGGGCGGTGGCTACACCTTC. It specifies CASSEGVQGGGYTF.

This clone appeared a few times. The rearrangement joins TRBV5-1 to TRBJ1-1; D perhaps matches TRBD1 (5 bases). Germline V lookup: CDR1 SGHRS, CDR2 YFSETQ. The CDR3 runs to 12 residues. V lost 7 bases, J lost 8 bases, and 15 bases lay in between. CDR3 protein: CASGEWGSEAFF. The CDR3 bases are TGCGCCAGCGGAGAATGGGGCTCCGAAGCTTTCTTT.

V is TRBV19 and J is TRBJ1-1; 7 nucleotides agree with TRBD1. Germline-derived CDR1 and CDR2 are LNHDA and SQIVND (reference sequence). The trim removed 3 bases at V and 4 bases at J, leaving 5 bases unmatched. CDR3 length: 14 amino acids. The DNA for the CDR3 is TGTGCCAGTAGTATCGTCCAGGGGGGCACTGAAGCTTTCTTT. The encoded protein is CASSIVQGGTEAFF.

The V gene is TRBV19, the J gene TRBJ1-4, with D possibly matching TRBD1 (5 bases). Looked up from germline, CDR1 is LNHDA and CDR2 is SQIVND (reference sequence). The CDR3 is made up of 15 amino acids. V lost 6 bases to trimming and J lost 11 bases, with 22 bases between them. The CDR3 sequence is CASSTDSGVVGKLFF. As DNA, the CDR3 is TGTGCCAGTAGCACGGACTCGGGGGTTGTGGGGAAACTGTTTTTT.

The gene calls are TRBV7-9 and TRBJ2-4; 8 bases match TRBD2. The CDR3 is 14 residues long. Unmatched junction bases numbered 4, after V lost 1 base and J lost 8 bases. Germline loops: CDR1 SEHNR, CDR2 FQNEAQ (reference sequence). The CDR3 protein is CASSLDREGDIQYF. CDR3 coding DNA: TGTGCCAGCAGCTTAGACCGGGAGGGCGACATTCAGTACTTC.

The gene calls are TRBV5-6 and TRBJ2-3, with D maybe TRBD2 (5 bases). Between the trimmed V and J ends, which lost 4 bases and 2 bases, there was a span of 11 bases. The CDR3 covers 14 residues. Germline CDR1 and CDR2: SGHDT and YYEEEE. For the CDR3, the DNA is TGTGCCAGCAGCCCGGACTCAAACACAGATACGCAGTATTTT. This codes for CASSPDSNTDTQYF.

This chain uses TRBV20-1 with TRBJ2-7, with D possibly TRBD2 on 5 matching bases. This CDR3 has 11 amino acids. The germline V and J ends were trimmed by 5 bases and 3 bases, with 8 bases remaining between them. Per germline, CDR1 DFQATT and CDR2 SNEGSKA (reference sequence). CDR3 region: CSADGDYEQYF. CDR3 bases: TGCAGTGCTGACGGGGACTACGAGCAGTACTTC.

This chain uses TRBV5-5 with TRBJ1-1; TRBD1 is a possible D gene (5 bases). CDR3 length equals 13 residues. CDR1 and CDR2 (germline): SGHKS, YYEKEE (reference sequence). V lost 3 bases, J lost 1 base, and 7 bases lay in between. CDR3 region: CASSSGQNTEAFF. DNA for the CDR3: TGTGCCAGCAGCTCAGGACAGAACACTGAAGCTTTCTTT.